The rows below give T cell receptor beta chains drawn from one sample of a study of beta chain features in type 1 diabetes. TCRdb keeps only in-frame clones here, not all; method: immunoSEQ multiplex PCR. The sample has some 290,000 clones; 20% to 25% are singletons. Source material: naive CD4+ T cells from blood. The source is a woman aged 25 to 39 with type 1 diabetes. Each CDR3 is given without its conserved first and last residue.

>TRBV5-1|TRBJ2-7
ASSSASSYEQY
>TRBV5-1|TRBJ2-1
ASSAESWGGITF
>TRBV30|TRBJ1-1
AWSVLSLTEAF
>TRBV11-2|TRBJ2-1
ASGDWTSGTNEQF
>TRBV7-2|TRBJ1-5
ASSLASTQPQH
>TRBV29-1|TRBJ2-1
SVEGGGEQF
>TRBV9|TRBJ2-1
ASSVDTRDEQF
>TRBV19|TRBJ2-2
ASTMGGPMNTGELF
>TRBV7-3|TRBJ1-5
ASSLAGTESNQPQH
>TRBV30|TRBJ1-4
AWSVPGSDEKLF
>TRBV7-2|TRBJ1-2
ASSRQGIDYGYT
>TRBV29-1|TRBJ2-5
SVDEETQY
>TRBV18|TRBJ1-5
ASSQTKGGFSNQPQH
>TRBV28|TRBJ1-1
ASKTGSDTEAF
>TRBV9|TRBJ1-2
ASTQGDSYGYT
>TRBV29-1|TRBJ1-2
SVGGTGGYT
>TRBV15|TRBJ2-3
ATSRETSSQY
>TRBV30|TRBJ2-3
AWSGLAGGRDTQY
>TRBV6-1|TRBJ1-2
ASIYRDSYGYT
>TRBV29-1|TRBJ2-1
SVERQPSGMTNEQF
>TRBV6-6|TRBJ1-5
ASTRLGGNQPQH
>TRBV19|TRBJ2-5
ASSLYRGTPETQY
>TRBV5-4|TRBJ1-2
ASSPTGQGAYGYT
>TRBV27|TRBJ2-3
ASSLRGRRLDTQY
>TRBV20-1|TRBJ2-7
SAREDYEQY
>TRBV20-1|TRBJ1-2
SARLYHGYT
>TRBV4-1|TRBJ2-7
ASSHQNRGGYEQY
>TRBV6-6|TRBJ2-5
AITGTTQETQY
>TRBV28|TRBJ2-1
ASSHPYGAYNEQF
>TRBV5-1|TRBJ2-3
ASSEQFTDTQY
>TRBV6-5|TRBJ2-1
ASRRDRGYNEQF
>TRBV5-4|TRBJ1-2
ASSSGGTDGYT
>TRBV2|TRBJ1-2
ASSPSARYGYT
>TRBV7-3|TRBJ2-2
ASSTALLAGTGELF
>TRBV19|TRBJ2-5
ASSQGAEETQY
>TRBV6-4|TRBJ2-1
ASSKLAGVFNEQF
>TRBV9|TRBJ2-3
ASSVVTSGTSTDTQY
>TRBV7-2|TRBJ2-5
ASSSSREGETQY
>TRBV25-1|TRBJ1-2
ASSWAGTGAHGYT
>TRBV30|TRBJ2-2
AWRGQTTGELF
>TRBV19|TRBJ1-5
ASTLDRGHHQPQH
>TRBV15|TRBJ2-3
ATRAGLAETTDTQY
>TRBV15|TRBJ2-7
ATSKRRGEPYEQY
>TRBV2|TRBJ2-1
ASSEQERDGYNEQF
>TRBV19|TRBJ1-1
ASRTPGSDEAF
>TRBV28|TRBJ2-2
ASRWDRTYPGELF
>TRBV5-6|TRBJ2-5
ASSSGHTEETQY
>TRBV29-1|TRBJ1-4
SVSQGNAEKLF
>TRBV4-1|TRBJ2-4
ASTPGVLAKNIQY
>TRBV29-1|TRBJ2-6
SVEDWAVGGSGANVLT
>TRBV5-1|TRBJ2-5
ASSTTTPMETQY
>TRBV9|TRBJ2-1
ASSLTSRDKQF
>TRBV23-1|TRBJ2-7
AARRSSYEQY
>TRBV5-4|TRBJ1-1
ASSLIPQAPEAF
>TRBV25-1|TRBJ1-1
ASSIMGLVNTEAF